The 30 T cell receptor beta chains given below trace back to one sample, sequenced in a study of T cell responses to AZD1222 COVID-19 vaccine. TCRdb's copy holds only in-frame clones and misses some; the assay was immunoSEQ multiplex PCR. The sample consists of roughly 150,000 clones, about nine tenths of them appearing once. Sequencing used peripheral blood, obtained 28 days after the second AZD1222 dose. The receptor source for this set is an adult who received the AZD1222 COVID-19 vaccine.

The V and J genes are TRBV19 and TRBJ1-5; 7 nucleotides line up with TRBD1. The CDR3 spans 15 residues. V was pared by 7 bases and J by 1 base, with 7 bases of the junction left unmatched. Germline loops: CDR1 LNHDA, CDR2 SQIVND (reference sequence). In DNA, the CDR3 is TGTGCCAGTATACGGGACAGTGTAAGCAATCAGCCCCAGCATTTT. It specifies CASIRDSVSNQPQHF.

The chain carries TRBV18 and TRBJ1-3; TRBD1 is a possible D gene (5 bases). The germline CDR1 and CDR2 sequences are KGHSH and LQKENI. V shed 4 bases and J shed 0 bases, with 10 bases lying between them. The CDR3 has 15 residues. This CDR3 is CASSRDGYSGNTIYF. For the CDR3, the DNA is TGTGCCAGCTCACGGGACGGTTACTCTGGAAACACCATATATTTT.

The chain is built from TRBV6-5 and TRBJ2-7, with a possible D match to TRBD1 (5 bases). V was trimmed by 2 bases and J by 6 bases, leaving 8 bases between them. Germline V CDR1 and CDR2: MNHEY, SVGAGI. This CDR3 has 12 amino acids. CDR3: CASSYGQTEQYF. In DNA, the CDR3 is TGTGCCAGCAGTTACGGACAAACCGAGCAGTACTTC.

With respect to this clone: The junction shows a germline mismatch at one end, possibly a read error. V is TRBV5-6 and J is TRBJ2-3; 10 nucleotides align to TRBD2. The V gene's germline CDR1 is SGHDT and CDR2 YYEEEE. There are 15 residues in the CDR3. DNA of the CDR3: TGTGCCAGCAGCTTGGCCAGCGGGAGGGCCCGCGGAAGTCATTTT. Translated, it gives CASSLASGRARGSHF.

The V and J genes are TRBV2 and TRBJ1-3; 8 bases align to TRBD1. J was trimmed by 3 bases and V by 4 bases; bases with no gene match: 8. Germline CDR1 SNHLY, CDR2 FYNNEI. CDR3 length: 16 residues. CDR3 protein: CASSVGETGGGNTIYF. Here the CDR3 DNA reads TGTGCCAGCAGTGTAGGGGAAACAGGGGGTGGAAACACCATATATTTT.

The chain has TRBV27 and TRBJ2-5, with D unclear. Germline V lookup: CDR1 MNHEY, CDR2 SMNVEV (reference sequence). V was trimmed by 3 bases and J by 2 bases, leaving 7 bases between them. CDR3 length: 13 residues. The CDR3 spells CASSLARQETQYF. DNA of the CDR3: TGTGCCAGCAGTTTGGCCAGACAAGAGACCCAGTACTTC.

The chain carries TRBV3-1 (or the pseudogene TRBV3-2) and TRBJ1-2; no reliable D call. Germline V gene lookup returns CDR1 LGHDT and CDR2 YNNKEL (reference sequence). Trimming left V 7 bases short and J 8 bases short, with 11 bases between. This CDR3 has 11 amino acids. Written as DNA, the CDR3 is TGTGCCAGCACCTCCTCTTGGGGCTACACCTTC. The encoded protein is CASTSSWGYTF.

V gene TRBV16 combines with J gene TRBJ1-1; D is ambiguous. Per the germline V gene, CDR1 is KGHSY and CDR2 is FQNENV. V was cut by 4 bases and J by 5 bases, with 5 bases left in between. The CDR3 has 11 amino acids. The DNA for the CDR3 is TGTGCCAGCAGCCGGCGGACTGAAGCTTTCTTT. Protein: CASSRRTEAFF.

This chain links TRBV28 with TRBJ2-7; 9 bases align to TRBD1. This CDR3 is built from 14 residues. V was clipped by 5 bases and J by 5 bases; unmatched bases: 7. Germline loops: CDR1 MDHEN, CDR2 SYDVKM. The CDR3 DNA follows: TGTGCCAGCAGTCTGACAGGGGGGAAGAACGAGCAGTACTTC. Encoded protein: CASSLTGGKNEQYF.

This rearrangement joins TRBV2 to TRBJ2-5, with 7 bases aligning to TRBD1. The V and J ends lost 6 bases and 4 bases, in that order; junction bases with no gene match: 23. This CDR3 is built from 19 residues. From germline, CDR1 is SNHLY and CDR2 FYNNEI. CDR3 sequence (DNA): TGTGCCAGCAGCCCAGGGGATATATTGGCAGGGGGTAGTGGAGAGACCCAGTACTTC. Encoded protein: CASSPGDILAGGSGETQYF.

V usage is TRBV16 and J usage is TRBJ1-2; D is undetermined. V was cut by 2 bases and J by 0 bases, with 7 bases left in between. This CDR3 spans 14 amino acids. Germline values: CDR1 KGHSY, CDR2 FQNENV. CDR3 loop: CASSQRPTNYGYTF. DNA for the CDR3: TGTGCCAGCAGCCAACGTCCTACTAACTATGGCTACACCTTC.

This clone has only one observation. The CDR3 sequence: CASSPTGGLQPQHF. Written as DNA, the CDR3 is TGTGCCAGCAGCCCCACAGGGGGGCTTCAGCCCCAGCATTTT. The chain joins TRBV7-2 to TRBJ1-5, with TRBD1 matching 8 bases. Losses at the gene ends were 5 bases for V and 6 bases for J; bases not matched to a gene: 6. CDR3 length: 14 amino acids. Germline lookup yields CDR1 SGHTA and CDR2 FQGNSA.

The chain couples TRBV30 to TRBJ1-2, with no clear D. The V and J ends lost 2 bases and 8 bases respectively, with 18 bases between them. CDR1 is GTSNPN, CDR2 SVGIG, per germline (reference sequence). CDR3 length: 14 amino acids. This CDR3 is CAWSLPLGIGGYTF. In DNA form, the CDR3 reads TGTGCCTGGAGTCTCCCTTTGGGGATCGGCGGCTACACCTTC.

CDR3 DNA sequence: TGCGCCAGCAGCCACGGACGGACAGGTGGTTACGAGCAGTACTTC. Amino acid sequence: CASSHGRTGGYEQYF. This chain uses TRBV4-3 with TRBJ2-7; 7 nucleotides align to TRBD1. Germline V CDR1 and CDR2: LGHNA, YSLEER. The ends lost 3 bases at V and 4 bases at J; junction bases unmatched: 9. This CDR3 has 15 residues.

To note about this clone: One end of the junction does not line up with germline, which may come from a read error. The rearrangement uses TRBV20-1 and TRBJ1-1; D is unresolved. This CDR3 comprises 8 residues. Germline CDR1 and CDR2: DFQATT and SNEGSKA (reference sequence). The CDR3 DNA is TGCAGTGCTTCCGGGCCCAAGTTT. Translated: CSASGPKF.

This rearrangement joins TRBV28 to TRBJ1-5; 10 bases agree with TRBD1. The CDR3 sequence is 15 residues long. Germline V gene lookup returns CDR1 MDHEN and CDR2 SYDVKM. J gave up 6 bases and V 6 bases, and 8 bases lay outside the gene matches. The CDR3 sequence: CASRGGQGGGQPQHF. In DNA form, the CDR3 reads TGTGCCAGCAGGGGAGGACAGGGGGGCGGTCAGCCCCAGCATTTT.

V is TRBV7-2 and J is TRBJ2-3; D remains ambiguous. The CDR3 contains 13 residues. Trimming removed 3 bases at V and 0 bases at J, with 4 bases between. Germline V lookup: CDR1 SGHTA, CDR2 FQGNSA. The chain's CDR3 is CASSFESTDTQYF. In DNA form, the CDR3 reads TGTGCCAGCAGCTTCGAGAGCACAGATACGCAGTATTTT.

The chain has TRBV2 and TRBJ1-1; weak D call: TRBD1 (5 bases). Germline V CDR1 and CDR2: SNHLY, FYNNEI. This CDR3 spans 15 amino acids. Deletions cut 5 bases from V and 4 bases from J, with 17 bases between. CDR3 sequence (DNA): TGTGCCAGCAGTCTCCGTGGCCCTGGGGCCACTGAAGCTTTCTTT. Its translation: CASSLRGPGATEAFF.

The rearrangement joins TRBV24-1 to TRBJ2-1; D is ambiguous. From germline, CDR1 is KGHDR and CDR2 SFDVKD. Trimming removed 5 bases from V and 7 bases from J, with 8 bases in between. The CDR3 is made up of 12 amino acids. This CDR3 is CATSGQWNEQFF. In nucleotides, the CDR3 is TGTGCCACCAGTGGGCAGTGGAATGAGCAGTTCTTC.

This clone was counted once. This chain connects TRBV7-6 to TRBJ1-2; 7 bases line up with TRBD1. The CDR3 totals 18 residues. CDR1 is SGHVS and CDR2 is FNYEAQ in the germline V gene. V lost 5 bases and J lost 0; bases outside the gene matches: 15. The CDR3 DNA is TGTGCCAGCAGCCTCGGGACAGAAAGACTACAAGCTAACTATGGCTACACCTTC. Translated: CASSLGTERLQANYGYTF.

V and J are TRBV7-2 and TRBJ2-3; 9 bases are a match to TRBD2. Per germline, CDR1 SGHTA and CDR2 FQGNSA. CDR3 length equals 16 residues. V lost 1 base and J lost 5; bases outside the gene matches: 7. The CDR3 sequence: CASSLVGAGGGDTQYF. The CDR3, as DNA: TGTGCCAGCAGCTTAGTGGGAGCGGGGGGCGGAGATACGCAGTATTTT.

The V and J genes are TRBV30 and TRBJ1-2, with D tentatively TRBD1 (6 bases). This CDR3 has 12 residues. V lost 5 bases and J lost 8, with 15 bases in between. From germline, CDR1 is GTSNPN and CDR2 SVGIG (reference sequence). The CDR3 here is CAWDRGTNGYTF. CDR3 coding DNA: TGTGCCTGGGACCGAGGGACAAACGGCTACACCTTC.

The V and J genes are TRBV7-9 and TRBJ2-7; D might be TRBD1 (5 bases). The CDR3 covers 13 residues. Trimming took 5 bases from V and 3 from J, leaving 11 bases between them. CDR1 is SEHNR, CDR2 FQNEAQ, per germline (reference sequence). CDR3 residues: CASSPRTNYEQYF. CDR3 coding DNA: TGTGCCAGCAGCCCAAGGACAAACTACGAGCAGTACTTC.

This chain joins TRBV6-1 and TRBJ2-7; D remains unclear. Germline V CDR1 and CDR2: MNHNS, SASEGT. Between the trimmed V and J ends, which lost 1 base and 5 bases, there was a span of 9 bases. The CDR3 extends over 13 amino acids. CDR3 protein: CASSEVLADEQYF. The CDR3 DNA reads as TGTGCCAGCAGTGAAGTGCTTGCTGACGAGCAGTACTTC.

The rearrangement uses TRBV3-1 (or the pseudogene TRBV3-2) and TRBJ2-1; D remains unclear. This CDR3 has 12 residues. Looked up from germline, CDR1 is LGHDT and CDR2 is YNNKEL (reference sequence). Deletions cut 3 bases from V and 4 bases from J, with 4 bases between. The CDR3 region is CASSHRYNEQFF. CDR3 DNA: TGTGCCAGCAGCCATAGGTACAATGAGCAGTTCTTC.

CDR3 nucleotides: TGTGCCAGCAGTAACCCCTGGACAGGTGGCGAGCAGTACTTC. This sequence encodes CASSNPWTGGEQYF. The V gene is TRBV28, the J gene TRBJ2-7; 7 bases fit TRBD1. CDR3 length: 14 amino acids. Trimming cost V 5 bases and J 6 bases; bases outside gene matches: 10. CDR1 MDHEN and CDR2 SYDVKM come from the germline V gene.

V and J are TRBV11-2 and TRBJ2-5, with 11 nucleotides matching TRBD2. CDR1 is SGHAT and CDR2 is FQNNGV in the germline V gene. The CDR3 runs 17 residues. V gave up 5 bases and J gave up 3 bases; unmatched junction bases: 11. For the CDR3, the DNA is TGTGCCAGCAGCCCTACGGGGGGGACTAGCGGAAAAGAGACCCAGTACTTC. It encodes CASSPTGGTSGKETQYF.

V and J are TRBV19 and TRBJ1-4, with 9 bases that match TRBD1. CDR1 LNHDA and CDR2 SQIVND come from the germline V gene (reference sequence). The trim removed 3 bases at V and 7 bases at J, leaving 3 bases unmatched. The CDR3 is 14 residues long. The chain's CDR3 is CASSIGQGFEKLFF. The CDR3 DNA reads TGTGCCAGTAGTATCGGACAGGGGTTTGAAAAACTGTTTTTT.

The V gene is TRBV5-8, the J gene TRBJ1-6; a possible D gene is TRBD1 (5 bases). Trimming cost V 1 base and J 8 bases, with 7 bases left between them. Germline lookup yields CDR1 SGHTS and CDR2 YDEGEE. This CDR3 comprises 13 residues. The CDR3 DNA follows: TGTGCCAGCAGCTTGTTCAGGGATTCACCCCTCCACTTT. Translating gives CASSLFRDSPLHF.

The chain uses TRBV10-3 and TRBJ1-6; 11 bases align to TRBD1. Germline trimming cut 5 bases from V and 1 base from J; bases unmatched to any gene: 10. This CDR3 contains 19 residues. Germline V gene data show CDR1 as ENHRY and CDR2 as SYGVKD. Here the CDR3 DNA reads TGTGCCATCAGTACCGGGACAGGGGGTGGAGGGTCCTATAATTCACCCCTCCACTTT. It specifies CAISTGTGGGGSYNSPLHF.